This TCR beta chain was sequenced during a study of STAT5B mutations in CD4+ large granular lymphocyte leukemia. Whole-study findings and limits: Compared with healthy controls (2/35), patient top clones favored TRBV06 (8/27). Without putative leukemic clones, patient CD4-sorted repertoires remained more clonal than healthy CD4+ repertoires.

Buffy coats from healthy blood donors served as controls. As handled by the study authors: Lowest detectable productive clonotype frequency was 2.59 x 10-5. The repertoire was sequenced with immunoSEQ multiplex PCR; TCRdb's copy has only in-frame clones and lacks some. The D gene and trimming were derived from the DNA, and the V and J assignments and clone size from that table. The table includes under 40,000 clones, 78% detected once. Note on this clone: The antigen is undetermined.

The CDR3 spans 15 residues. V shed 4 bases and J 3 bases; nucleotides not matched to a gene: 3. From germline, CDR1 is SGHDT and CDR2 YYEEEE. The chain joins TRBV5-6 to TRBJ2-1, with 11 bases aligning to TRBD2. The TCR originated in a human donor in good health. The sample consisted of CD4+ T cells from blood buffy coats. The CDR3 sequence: CASSAGLADYNEQFF. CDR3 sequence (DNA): TGTGCCAGCAGCGCGGGACTAGCGGACTACAATGAGCAGTTCTTC.